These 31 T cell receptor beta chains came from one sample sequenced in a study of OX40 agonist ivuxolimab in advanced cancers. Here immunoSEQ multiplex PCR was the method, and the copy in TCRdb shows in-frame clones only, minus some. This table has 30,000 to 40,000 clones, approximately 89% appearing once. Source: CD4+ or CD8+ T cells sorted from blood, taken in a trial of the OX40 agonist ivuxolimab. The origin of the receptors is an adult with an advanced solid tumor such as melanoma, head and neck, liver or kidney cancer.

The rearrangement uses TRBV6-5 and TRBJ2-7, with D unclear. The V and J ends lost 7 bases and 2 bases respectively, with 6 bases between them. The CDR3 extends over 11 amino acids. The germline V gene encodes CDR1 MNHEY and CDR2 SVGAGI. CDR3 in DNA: TGTGCCAGCAAAAATACCTACGAGCAGTACTTC. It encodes CASKNTYEQYF.

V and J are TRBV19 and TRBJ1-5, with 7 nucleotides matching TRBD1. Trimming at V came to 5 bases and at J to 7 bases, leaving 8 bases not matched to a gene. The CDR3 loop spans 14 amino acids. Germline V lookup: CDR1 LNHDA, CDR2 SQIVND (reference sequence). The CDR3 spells CASSRQGAGQPQHF. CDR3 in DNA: TGTGCCAGTAGTCGACAGGGAGCGGGACAGCCCCAGCATTTT.

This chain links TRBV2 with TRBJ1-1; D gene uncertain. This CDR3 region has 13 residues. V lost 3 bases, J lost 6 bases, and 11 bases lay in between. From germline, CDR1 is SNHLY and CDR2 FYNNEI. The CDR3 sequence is CASSDGESSEAFF. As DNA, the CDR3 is TGTGCCAGCAGTGATGGGGAGAGTTCTGAAGCTTTCTTT.

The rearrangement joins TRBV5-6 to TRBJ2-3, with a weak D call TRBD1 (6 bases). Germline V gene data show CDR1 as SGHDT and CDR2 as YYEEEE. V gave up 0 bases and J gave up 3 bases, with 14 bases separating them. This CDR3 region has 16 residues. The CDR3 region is CASSLGTGFRTDTQYF. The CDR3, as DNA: TGTGCCAGCAGCTTGGGCACAGGGTTCCGAACAGATACGCAGTATTTT. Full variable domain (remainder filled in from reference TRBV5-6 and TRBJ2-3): DAGVTQSPTHLIKTRGQQVTLRCSPKSGHDTVSWYQQALGQGPQFIFQYYEEEERQRGNFPDRFSGHQFPNYSSELNVNALLLGDSALYLCASSLGTGFRTDTQYFGPGTRLTVL.

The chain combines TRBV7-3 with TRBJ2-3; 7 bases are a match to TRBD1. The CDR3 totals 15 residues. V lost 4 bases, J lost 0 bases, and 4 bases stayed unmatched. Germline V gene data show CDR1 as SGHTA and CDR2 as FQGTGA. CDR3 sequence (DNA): TGTGCCAGCAGCTGGACAGGCACTAGCACAGATACGCAGTATTTT. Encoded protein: CASSWTGTSTDTQYF.

The CDR3 spells CASSLQSSYEQYF. The CDR3 region has the DNA TGTGCCAGCAGCTTGCAGTCTTCCTACGAGCAGTACTTC. The gene calls are TRBV5-6 and TRBJ2-7; D gene ambiguous. This CDR3 has 13 amino acids. Germline V lookup: CDR1 SGHDT, CDR2 YYEEEE. Trimming took 1 base from V and 1 from J, leaving 6 bases between them.

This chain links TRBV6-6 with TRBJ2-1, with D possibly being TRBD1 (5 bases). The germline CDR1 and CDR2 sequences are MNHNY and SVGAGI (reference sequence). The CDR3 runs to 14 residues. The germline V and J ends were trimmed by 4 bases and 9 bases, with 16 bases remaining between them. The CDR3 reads CASSWGAASTEQFF. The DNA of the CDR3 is TGTGCCAGCAGTTGGGGCGCAGCCTCTACTGAGCAGTTCTTC.

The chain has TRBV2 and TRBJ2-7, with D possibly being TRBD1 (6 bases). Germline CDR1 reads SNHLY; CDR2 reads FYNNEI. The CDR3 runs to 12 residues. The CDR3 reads CAGASVSYEQYF. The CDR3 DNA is TGTGCGGGGGCATCCGTCTCCTACGAGCAGTACTTC.

The CDR3 reads CASSLSPGTGPYEQYF. The DNA of the CDR3 is TGCGCCAGCAGCTTGTCGCCTGGGACAGGGCCCTACGAGCAGTACTTC. This chain connects TRBV5-1 to TRBJ2-7, with TRBD1 matching 9 bases. Trimming removed 1 base from V and 2 bases from J; junction bases left unmatched: 7. The CDR3 is 16 residues long. Germline V gene data show CDR1 as SGHRS and CDR2 as YFSETQ.

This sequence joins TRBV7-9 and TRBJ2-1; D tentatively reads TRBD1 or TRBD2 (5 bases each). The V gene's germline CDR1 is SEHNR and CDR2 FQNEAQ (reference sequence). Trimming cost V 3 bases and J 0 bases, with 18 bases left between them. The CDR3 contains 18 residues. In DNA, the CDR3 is TGTGCCAGCAGCTTTGGGTCTCGGGGCCTCCCCTCCTACAATGAGCAGTTCTTC. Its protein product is CASSFGSRGLPSYNEQFF.

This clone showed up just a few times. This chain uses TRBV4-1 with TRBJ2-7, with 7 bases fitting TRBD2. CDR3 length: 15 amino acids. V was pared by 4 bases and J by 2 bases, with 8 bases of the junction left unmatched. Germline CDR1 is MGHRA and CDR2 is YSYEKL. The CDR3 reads CASSPSRAGAYEQYF. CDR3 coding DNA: TGCGCCAGCAGCCCCTCCCGTGCGGGGGCCTACGAGCAGTACTTC.

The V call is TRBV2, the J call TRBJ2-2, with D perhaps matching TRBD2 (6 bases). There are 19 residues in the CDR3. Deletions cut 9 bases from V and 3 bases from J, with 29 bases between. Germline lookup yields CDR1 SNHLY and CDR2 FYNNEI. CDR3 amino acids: CARGRGARTRDFYTGELFF. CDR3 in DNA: TGTGCCAGGGGCCGGGGCGCCAGAACGAGGGACTTTTACACCGGGGAGCTGTTTTTT.

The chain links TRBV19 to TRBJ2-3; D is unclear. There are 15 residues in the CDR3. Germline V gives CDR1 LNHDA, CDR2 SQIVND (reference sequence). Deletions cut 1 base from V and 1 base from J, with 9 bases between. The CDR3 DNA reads TGTGCCAGTAGTATAGGGTCTGGGGGCACAGATACGCAGTATTTT. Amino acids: CASSIGSGGTDTQYF.

The CDR3: CASSSSGHTYEQYF. For the CDR3, the DNA is TGTGCCAGCAGCTCGTCGGGACACACCTACGAGCAGTACTTC. V usage is TRBV9 and J usage is TRBJ2-7; D is perhaps TRBD1 (6 bases). The germline CDR1 and CDR2 sequences are SGDLS and YYNGEE. This CDR3 has 14 residues. Trimming removed 4 bases at V and 2 bases at J, with 13 bases between.

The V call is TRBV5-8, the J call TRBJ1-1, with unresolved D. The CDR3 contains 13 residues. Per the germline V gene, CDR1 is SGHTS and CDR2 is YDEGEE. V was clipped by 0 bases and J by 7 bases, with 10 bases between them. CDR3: CASSLGGYGEAFF. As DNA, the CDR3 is TGTGCCAGCAGCTTGGGAGGCTATGGTGAAGCTTTCTTT.

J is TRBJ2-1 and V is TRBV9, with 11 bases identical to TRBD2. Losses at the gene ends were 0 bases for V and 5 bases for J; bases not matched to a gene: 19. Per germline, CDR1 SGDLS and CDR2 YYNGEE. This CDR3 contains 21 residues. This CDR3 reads CASSVASGQTLGLAEDNEQFF. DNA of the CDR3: TGTGCCAGCAGCGTAGCGTCGGGGCAGACCTTGGGACTAGCGGAGGACAATGAGCAGTTCTTC.

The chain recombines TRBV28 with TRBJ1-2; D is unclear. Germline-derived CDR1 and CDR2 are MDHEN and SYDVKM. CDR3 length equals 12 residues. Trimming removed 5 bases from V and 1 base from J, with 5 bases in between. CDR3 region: CASSPLNYGYTF. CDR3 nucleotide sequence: TGTGCCAGCAGTCCGCTTAACTATGGCTACACCTTC.

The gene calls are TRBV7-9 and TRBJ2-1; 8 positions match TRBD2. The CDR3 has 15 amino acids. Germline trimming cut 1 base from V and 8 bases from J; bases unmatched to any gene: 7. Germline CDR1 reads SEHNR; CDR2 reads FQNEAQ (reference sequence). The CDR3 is CASSLGGGLVDEQFF. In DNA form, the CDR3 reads TGTGCCAGCAGCTTAGGCGGGGGACTAGTGGATGAGCAGTTCTTC.

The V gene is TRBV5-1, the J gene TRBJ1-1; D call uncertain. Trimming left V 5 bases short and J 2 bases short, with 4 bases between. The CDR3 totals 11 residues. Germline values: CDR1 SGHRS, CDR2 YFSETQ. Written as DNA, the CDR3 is TGCGCCAGCAGGGACAACACTGAAGCTTTCTTT. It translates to CASRDNTEAFF.

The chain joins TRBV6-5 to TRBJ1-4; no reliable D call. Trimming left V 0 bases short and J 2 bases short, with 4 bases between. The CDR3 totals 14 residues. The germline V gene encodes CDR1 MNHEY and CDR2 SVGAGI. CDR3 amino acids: CASSYSYTNEKLFF. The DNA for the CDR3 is TGTGCCAGCAGTTACTCGTATACTAATGAAAAACTGTTTTTT.

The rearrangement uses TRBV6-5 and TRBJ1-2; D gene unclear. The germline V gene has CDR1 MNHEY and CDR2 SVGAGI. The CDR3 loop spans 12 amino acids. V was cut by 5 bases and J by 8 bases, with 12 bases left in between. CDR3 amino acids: CASSRHNGGYTF. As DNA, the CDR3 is TGTGCCAGCAGTAGGCATAATGGCGGCTACACCTTC.

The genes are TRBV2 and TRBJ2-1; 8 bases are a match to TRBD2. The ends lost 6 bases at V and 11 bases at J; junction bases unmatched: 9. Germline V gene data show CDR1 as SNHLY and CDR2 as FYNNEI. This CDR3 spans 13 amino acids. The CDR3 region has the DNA TGTGCCAGCAGAGAGACTAGCGCGAGAAAGCAGTTCTTC. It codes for CASRETSARKQFF. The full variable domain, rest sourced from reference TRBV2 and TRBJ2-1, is EPEVTQTPSHQVTQMGQEVILRCVPISNHLYFYWYRQILGQKVEFLVSFYNNEISEKSEIFDDQFSVERPDGSNFTLKIRSTKLEDSAMYFCASRETSARKQFFGPGTRLTVL.

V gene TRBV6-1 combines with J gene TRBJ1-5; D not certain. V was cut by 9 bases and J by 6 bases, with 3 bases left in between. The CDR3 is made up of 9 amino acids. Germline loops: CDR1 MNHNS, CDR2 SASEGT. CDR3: CARPQPQHF. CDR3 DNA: TGTGCCAGGCCTCAGCCCCAGCATTTT.

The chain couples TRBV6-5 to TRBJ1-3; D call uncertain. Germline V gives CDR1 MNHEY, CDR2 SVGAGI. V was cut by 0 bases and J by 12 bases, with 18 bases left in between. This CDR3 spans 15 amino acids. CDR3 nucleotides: TGTGCCAGCAGTTACTCGGGAGTTATGAGCGATAACATATATTTT. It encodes CASSYSGVMSDNIYF.

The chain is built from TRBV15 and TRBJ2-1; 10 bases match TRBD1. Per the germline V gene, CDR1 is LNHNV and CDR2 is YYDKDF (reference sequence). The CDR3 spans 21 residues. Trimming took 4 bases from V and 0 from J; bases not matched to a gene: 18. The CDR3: CATSNLELTGGAPSSYNEQFF. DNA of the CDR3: TGTGCCACCAGCAACCTCGAGCTGACAGGGGGCGCCCCCAGCTCCTACAATGAGCAGTTCTTC.

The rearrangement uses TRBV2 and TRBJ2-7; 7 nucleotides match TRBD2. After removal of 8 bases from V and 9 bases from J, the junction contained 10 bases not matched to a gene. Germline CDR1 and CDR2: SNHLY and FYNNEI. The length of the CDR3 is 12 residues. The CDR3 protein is CASEGAGEGQYF. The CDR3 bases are TGTGCCAGCGAAGGGGCGGGAGAAGGGCAGTACTTC.

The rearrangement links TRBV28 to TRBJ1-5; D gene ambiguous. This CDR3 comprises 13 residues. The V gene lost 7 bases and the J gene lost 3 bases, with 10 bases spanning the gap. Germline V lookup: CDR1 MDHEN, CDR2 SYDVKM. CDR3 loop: CASTLEYNQPQHF. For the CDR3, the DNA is TGTGCCAGCACTTTGGAGTACAATCAGCCCCAGCATTTT. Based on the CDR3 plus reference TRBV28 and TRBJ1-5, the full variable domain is DVKVTQSSRYLVKRTGEKVFLECVQDMDHENMFWYRQDPGLGLRLIYFSYDVKMKEKGDIPEGYSVSREKKERFSLILESASTNQTSMYLCASTLEYNQPQHFGDGTRLSIL.

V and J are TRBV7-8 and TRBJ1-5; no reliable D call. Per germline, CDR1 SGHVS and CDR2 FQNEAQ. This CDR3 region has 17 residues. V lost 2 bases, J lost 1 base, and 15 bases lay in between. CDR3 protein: CASSLFESVSSNQPQHF. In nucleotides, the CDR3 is TGTGCCAGCAGCTTATTTGAAAGTGTATCGAGCAATCAGCCCCAGCATTTT.

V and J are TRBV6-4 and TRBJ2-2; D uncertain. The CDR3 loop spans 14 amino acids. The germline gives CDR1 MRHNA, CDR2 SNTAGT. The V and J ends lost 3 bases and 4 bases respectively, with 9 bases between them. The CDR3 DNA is TGTGCCAGCAGTGAAACCGCCCCCACCGGGGAGCTGTTTTTT. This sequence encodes CASSETAPTGELFF.

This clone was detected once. The CDR3 reads CASSSTTGTGEQYF. The CDR3 DNA follows: TGTGCCAGCAGCTCCACCACAGGGACGGGCGAGCAGTACTTC. This rearrangement joins TRBV7-8 to TRBJ2-7; possibly TRBD1 for D (6 bases). Germline CDR1 is SGHVS and CDR2 is FQNEAQ. Deletions cut 4 bases from V and 6 bases from J, with 16 bases between. CDR3 length equals 14 residues.

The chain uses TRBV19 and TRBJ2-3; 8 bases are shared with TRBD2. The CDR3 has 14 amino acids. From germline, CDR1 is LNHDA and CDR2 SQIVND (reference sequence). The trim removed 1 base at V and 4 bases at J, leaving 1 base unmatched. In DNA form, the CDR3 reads TGTGCCAGTAGTATAGCGGGAGGGGCAGATACGCAGTATTTT. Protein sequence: CASSIAGGADTQYF. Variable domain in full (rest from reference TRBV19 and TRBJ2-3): DGGITQSPKYLFRKEGQNVTLSCEQNLNHDAMYWYRQDPGQGLRLIYYSQIVNDFQKGDIAEGYSVSREKKESFPLTVTSAQKNPTAFYLCASSIAGGADTQYFGPGTRLTVL.